This is a list of T cell receptor beta chains from one sample in a study of cytomegalovirus exposure and HLA in healthy donors. Repertoires were generated with immunoSEQ multiplex PCR, while TCRdb's copy carries only in-frame clones and drops some. The data contain some 80,000 clones, 90% to 97% of them seen just once; the ten biggest clones take up roughly 1.6%. Material for sequencing was PBMCs. The source of these receptors is a man aged 18 to 30 in good health and CMV-seropositive. Each CDR3 is given with its conserved first and last residue. D genes are given only for firm matches. Clone size is given for some rows only: seen once, a few or many times, or a class if the clone is expanded.

J gene,V gene,clone size,D gene,CDR3 DNA,CDR3 protein
TRBJ2-1,TRBV7-6,once,TRBD2,TGTGCCAGCAGCTTGGGAAAGACTAGCGTTGAGCAGTTCTTC,CASSLGKTSVEQFF
TRBJ2-7,TRBV19,-,-,TGTGCCAGTAGACTCAGGGGATCCTACGAGCAGTACTTC,CASRLRGSYEQYF
TRBJ1-1,TRBV28,-,-,TGTGCCAGCAGACCAGAACCGGCGGTGCACACTGAAGCTTTCTTT,CASRPEPAVHTEAFF
TRBJ2-5,TRBV6-1,-,-,TGTGCCAGCAGGGACCGGGGAACTGAGACCCAGTACTTC,CASRDRGTETQYF
TRBJ1-1,TRBV30,-,-,TGTGCCTGGAACGTACAGAGGAACACTGAAGCTTTCTTT,CAWNVQRNTEAFF
TRBJ2-1,TRBV4-1,-,-,TGCGCCAGCAGCCAAGAATCTCCCTACCGGGATGAGCAGTTCTTC,CASSQESPYRDEQFF
TRBJ2-7,TRBV28,-,-,TGTGCCAGCAGTTCTAGTCCGACAGGAGCCTACGAGCAGTACTTC,CASSSSPTGAYEQYF
TRBJ2-5,TRBV29-1,-,TRBD1,TGCAGCGCGGGGACAGACCAAGAGACCCAGTACTTC,CSAGTDQETQYF
TRBJ1-1,TRBV10-1,-,-,TGCGCCAGCAGTGAGTCTTACCAGGGGAGTGCTTTCTTT,CASSESYQGSAFF
TRBJ2-7,TRBV18,once,TRBD1,TGTGCCAGCCGACAGGGGGCGAATTCCTACGAGCAGTACTTC,CASRQGANSYEQYF
TRBJ2-7,TRBV5-3,-,TRBD1,TGTGCCGGGAGGACAGGGAGTGTCGAGCAGTACTTC,CAGRTGSVEQYF
TRBJ1-3,TRBV6-6,-,TRBD1,TGTGCCAGCATAAAAGACAGGGGGTATGGAAACACCATATATTTT,CASIKDRGYGNTIYF